The 27 T cell receptor beta chains listed next were all sequenced from one sample in a study of blood T cells in healthy people across ages. Primed by a sample-barcoded 5' primer and a J-beta primer mix, a second PCR proceeded for about 6 to 12 cycles. From the 5' RACE reads, TCRdb called clonotypes with MiXCR, one entry per CDR3 protein. The profile shows about 1.1 million distinct CDR3 sequences, more than 30% of them singletons. The source material was blood. The receptors originated from a man aged 18 to 30 in good health.

This clonotype was counted between two and nine times. V usage is TRBV20-1 and J usage is TRBJ2-5; maybe TRBD2 (6 bases). Deletions cut 5 bases from V and 1 base from J, with 23 bases between. Germline V gene lookup returns CDR1 DFQATT and CDR2 SNEGSKA (reference sequence). The CDR3 is 17 amino acids. The CDR3 DNA reads as TGCAGTGCTGCCCCCTCTTATGGGCGGGGAACCCAAGAGACCCAGTACTTC. Residues: CSAAPSYGRGTQETQYF.

This clonotype was seen only a few times. The chain has TRBV20-1 and TRBJ2-4; 10 bases agree with TRBD2. The J call may be in error: the DNA end matches TRBJ2-7 better. This CDR3 is built from 13 residues. CDR1 is DFQATT and CDR2 is SNEGSKA in the germline V gene (reference sequence). The CDR3 spells CSGSAGGRYEQYF. The CDR3 nucleotides are TGCAGTGGTTCAGCGGGGGGGCGTTACGAGCAGTACTTC.

This clonotype turned up a few times. This chain connects TRBV2 to TRBJ2-3; D not resolved. Germline loops: CDR1 SNHLY, CDR2 FYNNEI. Trimming took 1 base from V and 2 from J, leaving 13 bases between them. The CDR3 spans 16 residues. CDR3 amino acids: CASSEDIYFATDTQYF. The CDR3 DNA reads as TGTGCCAGCAGTGAAGATATATACTTTGCCACAGATACGCAGTATTTT. The variable domain in full, with the rest retrieved from reference TRBV2 and TRBJ2-3, is EPEVTQTPSHQVTQMGQEVILRCVPISNHLYFYWYRQILGQKVEFLVSFYNNEISEKSEIFDDQFSVERPDGSNFTLKIRSTKLEDSAMYFCASSEDIYFATDTQYFGPGTRLTVL.

This clonotype has just one count. The V call is TRBV20-1, the J call TRBJ1-2; D call uncertain. The V gene's germline CDR1 is DFQATT and CDR2 SNEGSKA (reference sequence). V lost 1 base to trimming and J lost 2 bases, with 11 bases between them. The CDR3 extends over 14 amino acids. CDR3 sequence: CSARVLGMNYGYTF. The CDR3, as DNA: TGCAGTGCTAGAGTTCTGGGGATGAACTATGGCTACACCTTC.

Only a few counts were recorded for this clonotype. The junction departs from germline at one end; a sequencing error may be responsible. The gene calls are TRBV2 and TRBJ2-3; 12 nucleotides line up with TRBD2. The CDR3 loop spans 16 amino acids. Germline V gene data show CDR1 as SNHLY and CDR2 as FYNNEI. CDR3 amino acids: CASSPGLAGPTDKQYF. The DNA for the CDR3 is TGTGCCAGCAGTCCCGGACTAGCGGGGCCCACAGATAAGCAGTATTTT.

There are many counts of this clonotype. The chain combines TRBV7-2 with TRBJ2-1, with no clear D. This CDR3 is built from 13 residues. Germline CDR1 is SGHTA and CDR2 is FQGNSA. V was clipped by 1 base and J by 9 bases, with 10 bases between them. The CDR3 DNA sequence: TGTGCCAGCAGCTTAGGGTTACAAGCTGAGCAGTTCTTC. Translated, it gives CASSLGLQAEQFF.

This clonotype has just a few counts. CDR3 DNA: TGTGCCATCAGTGAAACCCCGACAGAGACTGAAGCTTTCTTT. It is translated as CAISETPTETEAFF. The chain couples TRBV10-3 to TRBJ1-1, with D perhaps matching TRBD1 (5 bases). Trimming pared 3 bases from V and 5 bases from J, leaving 13 bases between. Germline V gives CDR1 ENHRY, CDR2 SYGVKD. The CDR3 covers 14 residues.

This clonotype appeared a single time. The chain joins TRBV3-1 to TRBJ2-2, with D tentatively TRBD2 (6 bases). CDR1 and CDR2 from the germline V gene are LGHDT and YNNKEL (reference sequence). The ends were cut back, 1 base at V and 7 bases at J, with 13 bases in the middle. CDR3 size: 15 residues. CDR3 coding DNA: TGTGCCAGCAGCCAAGGGGGACTCACCAGCGGGGAGCTGTTTTTT. Translating gives CASSQGGLTSGELFF.

V usage is TRBV4-2 and J usage is TRBJ2-1; TRBD2 is a possible D gene (6 bases). The germline CDR1 and CDR2 sequences are LGHNA and YNFKEQ. Trimming shortened V by 3 bases and J by 5 bases, and 11 bases separated the two germline ends. This CDR3 spans 14 amino acids. DNA of the CDR3: TGTGCCAGCAGCCAGCGGGGTTCCCACAATGAGCAGTTCTTC. Protein sequence: CASSQRGSHNEQFF.

The chain recombines TRBV25-1 with TRBJ2-7; D gene unclear. CDR3 size: 13 residues. The V end lost 2 bases, the J end lost 7 bases, and 12 bases lay between the germline ends. The germline gives CDR1 MGHDK, CDR2 SYGVNS. The CDR3 sequence is CASSEIVRNEQYF. For the CDR3, the DNA is TGTGCCAGCAGTGAAATCGTTAGGAATGAGCAGTACTTC.

This clonotype appeared a few times. The chain employs TRBV29-1 and TRBJ1-1; 8 bases are a match to TRBD1. V lost 6 bases to trimming and J lost 10 bases; unmatched junction nucleotides: 7. Germline lookup yields CDR1 SQVTM and CDR2 ANQGSEA. This CDR3 spans 11 amino acids. The CDR3 DNA is TGCAGCGTCCATGAACAGGGGGGAGCTTTCTTT. This translates into CSVHEQGGAFF.

This clonotype occurred many times. This chain uses TRBV20-1 with TRBJ1-2, with no clear D. With 5 bases removed from V and 11 bases from J, the gap between germline ends came to 18 bases. The germline V gene has CDR1 DFQATT and CDR2 SNEGSKA (reference sequence). There are 12 residues in the CDR3. CDR3 in DNA: TGCAGTGCTTCCTACCCGGGCCCGTTATACACCTTC. It specifies CSASYPGPLYTF.

V and J are TRBV12-3 or TRBV12-4 and TRBJ2-5; 11 nucleotides line up with TRBD2. J was trimmed by 2 bases and V by 6 bases; bases with no gene match: 8. The CDR3 covers 16 residues. Written as DNA, the CDR3 is TGTGCCAGCAGCTCCCGACTAGCGGGGTCACAAGAGACCCAGTACTTC. Its translation is CASSSRLAGSQETQYF.

The rearrangement joins TRBV20-1 to TRBJ1-4; D perhaps matches TRBD1 (5 bases). The germline V gene has CDR1 DFQATT and CDR2 SNEGSKA (reference sequence). This CDR3 contains 13 residues. V gave up 3 bases and J gave up 7 bases, with 12 bases separating them. DNA for the CDR3: TGCAGTGCTAGTCAGGGAGCGGTTGAAAAACTGTTTTTT. Translation gives CSASQGAVEKLFF.

This clonotype was counted between two and nine times. The CDR3 is CSAPSGSSTDTQYF. In DNA form, the CDR3 reads TGCAGTGCTCCCTCGGGGAGTAGCACAGATACGCAGTATTTT. The genes are TRBV20-1 and TRBJ2-3; a possible D gene is TRBD2 (5 bases). CDR1 and CDR2 (germline): DFQATT, SNEGSKA (reference sequence). The CDR3 sequence is 14 residues long. V lost 5 bases to trimming and J lost 0 bases, with 12 bases between them.

This clonotype was seen only once. The V and J genes are TRBV7-2 and TRBJ2-1, with D perhaps being TRBD1 or TRBD2 (5 bases each). The end of the DNA fits TRBJ2-7 better, so the J call may be wrong. Per the germline V gene, CDR1 is SGHTA and CDR2 is FQGNSA. The CDR3 has 17 amino acids. The CDR3 DNA reads TGTGCCAGCAGCCCAGGGACCGTTGTTATACTTTACAATGAGCAGTACTTC. Translated, it gives CASSPGTVVILYNEQYF.

The genes are TRBV9 and TRBJ1-5, with D unclear. The germline V and J ends were trimmed by 0 bases and 5 bases, with 6 bases remaining between them. Germline V lookup: CDR1 SGDLS, CDR2 YYNGEE. This CDR3 comprises 13 residues. CDR3 coding DNA: TGTGCCAGCAGCGTAGGGACCGATCAGCCCCAGCATTTT. This encodes CASSVGTDQPQHF.

The rearrangement links TRBV10-3 to TRBJ2-5; 7 bases align to TRBD1. CDR1 and CDR2 (germline): ENHRY, SYGVKD. Trimming removed 6 bases from V and 4 bases from J; junction bases left unmatched: 8. The CDR3 consists of 14 residues. For the CDR3, the DNA is TGTGCCATCAGCCCTCGACAGGGACGAGAGACCCAGTACTTC. It encodes CAISPRQGRETQYF.

V is TRBV20-1 and J is TRBJ1-1; D call uncertain. V gave up 0 bases and J gave up 2 bases, with 10 bases separating them. Per the germline V gene, CDR1 is DFQATT and CDR2 is SNEGSKA (reference sequence). CDR3 size: 14 residues. The CDR3 region is CSAREWQENTEAFF. Written as DNA, the CDR3 is TGCAGTGCTAGAGAGTGGCAAGAAAACACTGAAGCTTTCTTT.

The chain combines TRBV18 with TRBJ1-4, with no clear D. The length of the CDR3 is 14 residues. The V end lost 3 bases, the J end lost 8 bases, and 13 bases lay between the germline ends. Looked up from germline, CDR1 is KGHSH and CDR2 is LQKENI. In nucleotides, the CDR3 is TGTGCCAGCTCACCGGGAGATCTTGCCGAAAAACTGTTTTTT. It yields the protein CASSPGDLAEKLFF.

This chain uses TRBV4-3 with TRBJ2-6, with a weak D call TRBD1 (6 bases). Germline V gives CDR1 LGHNA, CDR2 YSLEER. Trimming took off 1 base at V and 0 bases at J, with 22 bases between the two ends. There are 21 residues in the CDR3. CDR3 nucleotide sequence: TGCGCCAGCAGCCAAGTAGTGGTAACCGGGACACCTAACTCTGGGGCCAACGTCCTGACTTTC. The encoded protein is CASSQVVVTGTPNSGANVLTF.

This chain links TRBV7-9 with TRBJ2-1; a possible D gene is TRBD1 (5 bases). Germline-derived CDR1 and CDR2 are SEHNR and FQNEAQ (reference sequence). CDR3 size: 15 residues. CDR3 region: CAKGARLSSYNEQFF. In nucleotides, the CDR3 is TGTGCTAAAGGGGCCAGGTTAAGCTCCTACAATGAGCAGTTCTTC.

CDR3 nucleotides: TGTGCCAGCAGCCAAGATCCAACAGGCTCAAACTATGGCTACACCTTC. This sequence encodes CASSQDPTGSNYGYTF. The rearrangement links TRBV3-1 to TRBJ1-2; TRBD1 is a possible D gene (5 bases). CDR1 is LGHDT, CDR2 YNNKEL, per germline (reference sequence). CDR3 length: 16 amino acids. V shed 0 bases and J shed 2 bases, with 13 bases lying between them.

The V gene is TRBV29-1, the J gene TRBJ2-1, with TRBD2 matching 14 bases. The CDR3 sequence is 18 residues long. CDR1 is SQVTM, CDR2 ANQGSEA, per germline. V dropped 7 bases and J dropped 0; count of bases not matched to a gene: 11. CDR3 loop: CSAARLAGGISSYNEQFF. CDR3 DNA: TGCAGCGCTGCTAGACTAGCGGGGGGGATAAGCTCCTACAATGAGCAGTTCTTC.

The V and J genes are TRBV11-2 and TRBJ2-1; D uncertain. The ends were cut back, 2 bases at V and 6 bases at J, with 8 bases in the middle. CDR3 length: 13 amino acids. CDR1 is SGHAT and CDR2 is FQNNGV in the germline V gene. Here the CDR3 DNA reads TGTGCCAGCAGCTTATTCTTCGCCAATGAGCAGTTCTTC. Protein: CASSLFFANEQFF.

The rearrangement links TRBV6-5 to TRBJ2-7; 9 nucleotides match TRBD1. This CDR3 spans 16 amino acids. J lost 3 bases, V lost 6 bases, and 12 bases had no gene match. CDR1 and CDR2 (germline): MNHEY, SVGAGI. The CDR3 loop reads CASSRKPGTGIYEQYF. CDR3 sequence (DNA): TGTGCCAGCAGCCGAAAACCCGGGACAGGGATCTACGAGCAGTACTTC.

This chain joins TRBV3-1 and TRBJ1-1, with D tentatively TRBD1 (6 bases). The CDR3 sequence is 14 residues long. Trimming stripped 1 base from V and 9 bases from J, with 15 bases between. Germline loops: CDR1 LGHDT, CDR2 YNNKEL (reference sequence). Written as DNA, the CDR3 is TGTGCCAGCAGCCAAGTCCACAGGGAGGGCAAAGCTTTCTTT. It codes for CASSQVHREGKAFF. The full variable domain, with the rest looked up from reference TRBV3-1 and TRBJ1-1, is DTAVSQTPKYLVTQMGNDKSIKCEQNLGHDTMYWYKQDSKKFLKIMFSYNNKELIINETVPNRFSPKSPDKAHLNLHINSLELGDSAVYFCASSQVHREGKAFFGQGTRLTVV.